Each of the 15 T cell receptor beta chains below was sequenced from the same sample in a study of early T cells in non-severe SARS-CoV-2 infection. TCRdb recomputed calls from the 5' RACE reads with MiXCR, one row per CDR3 protein. The sample lists 26,000 or so distinct CDR3 sequences; 5.1% were seen once. Sequenced: whole blood. The receptors shown here come from an adult who was a healthcare worker with PCR-confirmed SARS-CoV-2 infection or an uninfected control (not recorded which).

This clonotype occurred many times. This chain connects TRBV12-3 or TRBV12-4 to TRBJ2-4; D is tentatively TRBD1 or TRBD2 (5 bases each). V lost 3 bases and J lost 8, with 20 bases in between. This CDR3 comprises 16 residues. The CDR3 DNA follows: TGTGCCAGCAGTTTTGAGGGGCCAGCGGTTGGACACATTCAGTACTTC. This gives the protein CASSFEGPAVGHIQYF.

This clonotype came up many times. V is TRBV4-3 and J is TRBJ2-7; 10 bases agree with TRBD1. V shed 0 bases, J shed 3 bases, and the junction held 5 bases outside the gene matches. This CDR3 region has 16 residues. From germline, CDR1 is LGHNA and CDR2 YSLEER. CDR3 loop: CASSQDEGQGFYEQYF. CDR3 in DNA: TGCGCCAGCAGCCAAGATGAGGGACAGGGGTTCTACGAGCAGTACTTC.

This clonotype was detected only a few times. This chain uses TRBV5-4 with TRBJ1-6; 8 positions agree with TRBD1. The CDR3 loop spans 18 amino acids. Unmatched junction bases numbered 14, after V lost 0 bases and J lost 9 bases. Germline V gene lookup returns CDR1 SGHNT and CDR2 YYREEE (reference sequence). CDR3 nucleotides: TGTGCCAGCAGCTTGGAAATCGGCGCAGGGGGCGCTCGTTCACCCCTCCACTTT. This codes for CASSLEIGAGGARSPLHF.

This clonotype was seen at least ten times. This chain uses TRBV7-6 with TRBJ1-4; no clear D. The CDR3 has 16 amino acids. With 4 bases removed from V and 4 bases from J, the gap between germline ends came to 16 bases. Germline assignment: CDR1 SGHVS and CDR2 FNYEAQ. CDR3 amino acids: CASSSYSGQNNEKLFF. CDR3 bases: TGTGCCAGCAGCTCTTACAGCGGTCAGAATAATGAAAAACTGTTTTTT.

The chain carries TRBV6-2 or TRBV6-3 and TRBJ1-1; the D gene is possibly TRBD1 (5 bases). Germline V lookup: CDR1 MNHEY, CDR2 SVGEGT. The CDR3 has 11 residues. Trimming cost V 5 bases and J 8 bases, with 9 bases left between them. For the CDR3, the DNA is TGTGCCAGCAGTAAACAGGACGAAGCTTTCTTT. It yields the protein CASSKQDEAFF.

The rearrangement links TRBV11-3 to TRBJ2-7; 7 bases fit TRBD1. This CDR3 has 15 amino acids. V dropped 1 base and J dropped 4; count of bases not matched to a gene: 7. The V gene's germline CDR1 is SGHNT and CDR2 YENEEA. This CDR3 is CASSLGGQPYYEQYF. The CDR3 DNA reads TGTGCCAGCAGCTTAGGGGGACAGCCTTATTACGAGCAGTACTTC.

This clonotype was seen ten or more times. The rearrangement joins TRBV7-6 to TRBJ2-7, with D unclear. The CDR3 runs 12 residues. The V gene's germline CDR1 is SGHVS and CDR2 FNYEAQ. Trimming removed 8 bases from V and 1 base from J, with 9 bases in between. The chain's CDR3 is CASRTYSYEQYF. DNA of the CDR3: TGTGCCAGCCGGACCTATTCCTACGAGCAGTACTTC.

The CDR3 DNA follows: TGTGCCAGCAGTTTCGGGCAGACCCAGTACTTC. As protein: CASSFGQTQYF. The chain employs TRBV27 and TRBJ2-5; the D is unclear. V was trimmed by 3 bases and J by 6 bases, leaving 5 bases between them. Germline V lookup: CDR1 MNHEY, CDR2 SMNVEV (reference sequence). The CDR3 has 11 amino acids.

This clonotype was detected ten times or more. The chain uses TRBV7-8 and TRBJ2-1, with TRBD1 as a possible D gene (5 bases). This CDR3 comprises 15 residues. Trimming shortened V by 3 bases and J by 7 bases, and 16 bases separated the two germline ends. The germline CDR1 and CDR2 sequences are SGHVS and FQNEAQ. The DNA for the CDR3 is TGTGCCAGCAGCTTTGACAGTTGGATTGGTAATGAGCAGTTCTTC. Residues: CASSFDSWIGNEQFF.

This clonotype occurred many times. The chain is built from TRBV4-1 and TRBJ1-1; D unresolved. Germline CDR1 and CDR2: MGHRA and YSYEKL. The ends were cut back, 6 bases at V and 5 bases at J, with 16 bases in the middle. The CDR3 consists of 14 residues. The CDR3 is CASRNPRMGTEAFF. The CDR3 DNA sequence: TGCGCCAGCAGGAACCCGAGGATGGGAACTGAAGCTTTCTTT.

Of note for this clonotype: A junction boundary mismatches the germline segment, possibly from a read error. J is TRBJ1-1 and V is TRBV20-1; D uncertain. CDR1 and CDR2 from the germline V gene are DFQATT and SNEGSKA (reference sequence). The CDR3 sequence is 12 residues long. CDR3 amino acids: CSARQQNTGAFF. CDR3 DNA: TGCAGTGCTAGACAGCAGAACACTGGAGCTTTCTTT.

This clonotype was seen ten or more times. CDR3 loop: CSARVRDSYNEQFF. For the CDR3, the DNA is TGCAGTGCTAGAGTCCGTGACAGCTACAATGAGCAGTTCTTC. The chain carries TRBV20-1 and TRBJ2-1; D perhaps matches TRBD1 (5 bases). The CDR3 sequence is 14 residues long. V gave up 1 base and J gave up 3 bases, with 10 bases separating them. CDR1 and CDR2 from the germline V gene are DFQATT and SNEGSKA (reference sequence).

In this sample, this clonotype turned up many times. V usage is TRBV30 and J usage is TRBJ1-6; D is ambiguous. This CDR3 region has 9 residues. Germline CDR1 and CDR2: GTSNPN and SVGIG (reference sequence). Trimming took off 6 bases at V and 6 bases at J, with 0 bases between the two ends. The CDR3 region is CACNSPLHF. CDR3 nucleotides: TGTGCCTGTAATTCACCCCTCCACTTT.

There are many counts of this clonotype. This rearrangement joins TRBV4-1 to TRBJ2-1; D remains unclear. V lost 1 base and J 4 bases, leaving 11 bases between the germline ends. The CDR3 loop spans 15 amino acids. Looked up from germline, CDR1 is MGHRA and CDR2 is YSYEKL. CDR3 nucleotides: TGCGCCAGCAGCCAAGCAGGCCTCAATTACAATGAGCAGTTCTTC. Protein sequence: CASSQAGLNYNEQFF.

This clonotype was counted between two and nine times. The chain has TRBV29-1 and TRBJ1-4; no reliable D call. Trimming pared 3 bases from V and 7 bases from J, leaving 6 bases between. CDR3 length equals 11 residues. Germline CDR1 is SQVTM and CDR2 is ANQGSEA. Written as DNA, the CDR3 is TGCAGCGTTGAGAGGGCTGAAAAACTGTTTTTT. As protein: CSVERAEKLFF.